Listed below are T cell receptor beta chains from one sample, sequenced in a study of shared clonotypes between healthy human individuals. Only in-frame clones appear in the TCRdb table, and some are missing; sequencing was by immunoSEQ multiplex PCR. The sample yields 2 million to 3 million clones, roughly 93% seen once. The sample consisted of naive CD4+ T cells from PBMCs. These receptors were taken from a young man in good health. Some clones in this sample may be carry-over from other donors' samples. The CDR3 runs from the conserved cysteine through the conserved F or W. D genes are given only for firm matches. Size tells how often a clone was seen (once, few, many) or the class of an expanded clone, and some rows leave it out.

TGTGCCAGCAGCTTAGGGTCCAGGGGTACGGCTAATTCACCCCTCCACTTT CASSLGSRGTANSPLHF TRBV7-8 NA NA TRBJ1-6
TGTGCCAGCAGGGTAGGGACAGCGAACAATGAGCAGTTCTTC CASRVGTANNEQFF TRBV7-9 NA TRBD1 TRBJ2-1
TGTGCCAGCAGCTTAGGGGGACTAGCGAGAACGGATACGCAGTATTTT CASSLGGLARTDTQYF TRBV7-3 NA TRBD2 TRBJ2-3
TGTGCCACCCCAGAAGCGGGGTCCGTGGCCTACAATGAGCAGTTCTTC CATPEAGSVAYNEQFF TRBV6-6 NA TRBD2 TRBJ2-1
TGTGCCAGCAGCGTAGGAATGGGACTAGTCTACAATGAGCAGTTCTTC CASSVGMGLVYNEQFF TRBV9 NA TRBD2 TRBJ2-1
TGTGCCAGCAGCTCCCCCGTGGCCGGGTACAATGAGCAGTTCTTC CASSSPVAGYNEQFF TRBV7-9 NA NA TRBJ2-1
TGTGCCAGCAGTACTATTAGCGGGAGCAGAGAGACCCAGTACTTC CASSTISGSRETQYF TRBV28 NA TRBD2 TRBJ2-5
TGTGCCAGCAGTTTAAACGACTATGGCTACACCTTC CASSLNDYGYTF TRBV28 few NA TRBJ1-2
TGTGCCAGCAGCTTAGGGGGACTAGCGGGTTACACCGGGGAGCTGTTTTTT CASSLGGLAGYTGELFF TRBV7-8 NA TRBD2 TRBJ2-2
TGCGCCAGCAGCTCCCCCGGGGGGGTCACCCAGTACTTC CASSSPGGVTQYF TRBV5-1 NA TRBD2 TRBJ2-5
TGTGCCAGCAGTTACTCGATCCAGGGGCATCAGACCCAGTACTTC CASSYSIQGHQTQYF TRBV6-5 NA NA TRBJ2-5
TGCGCCAGCAGTTTCCAGACAGGGAGGTACGAGCAGTACTTC CASSFQTGRYEQYF TRBV5-1 NA NA TRBJ2-7
TGTGCCAGCAGCTTGACAGGGATAAACACTGAAGCTTTCTTT CASSLTGINTEAFF TRBV7-2 NA TRBD1 TRBJ1-1
TGTGCCAGCAGCGCCCCGGGACAGGGTAGCTACGAGCAGTACTTC CASSAPGQGSYEQYF TRBV11-1 once TRBD1 TRBJ2-7
TGTGCCAGCAGCTTGGGTCGGGATCTCTACGAGCAGTACTTC CASSLGRDLYEQYF TRBV5-4 NA NA TRBJ2-7
TGTGCCAGCAGATGGACAGCCCATTACGAGCAGTACTTC CASRWTAHYEQYF TRBV28 NA NA TRBJ2-7
TGTGCCATCAGTGAGTCGTGGGGGACTAGCGTCCTTAGGGAGCAGTACTTC CAISESWGTSVLREQYF TRBV10-3 once TRBD2 TRBJ2-7
TGCGCCAGCAGCCAAGGGGCAGGGACTGACGAGCAGTACTTC CASSQGAGTDEQYF TRBV4-1 NA NA TRBJ2-7
TGTGCCTGGAGTAGGTCGTGGGCGCCAGGCACTGGGGCCAACGTCCTGACTTTC CAWSRSWAPGTGANVLTF TRBV30 NA NA TRBJ2-6
TGTGCCAGCAGCTTAGGACAGGGCAATCAGCCCCAGCATTTT CASSLGQGNQPQHF TRBV7-8 few NA TRBJ1-5
TGTGCCAGCAGCGCGACAGGGGGCGTCCCTAATGAAAAACTGTTTTTT CASSATGGVPNEKLFF TRBV13 once TRBD1 TRBJ1-4
TGTGCCAGCAGCTGGGAAGACAGGGTAGATGAAAAACTGTTTTTT CASSWEDRVDEKLFF TRBV7-2 NA TRBD1 TRBJ1-4
TGTGCCTGGAGTCATATCCACCCCGGGGAGCTGTTTTTT CAWSHIHPGELFF TRBV30 NA NA TRBJ2-2
TGTGCCAGCAGTGAAGCGCGGGGGGCGGAGGGCTACGAGCAGTACTTC CASSEARGAEGYEQYF TRBV6-1 NA TRBD2 TRBJ2-7
TGTGCCAGCAGTCCCGAAAGAGCGGTGGCCTACGAGCAGTACTTC CASSPERAVAYEQYF TRBV5-4 NA NA TRBJ2-7
TGTGCCAGCAGCGAATCCGGTGAGCAGTTCTTC CASSESGEQFF TRBV7-8 NA NA TRBJ2-1
TGTGCCAGCAGTGCCCCCGGGGAGCGGGGATACAATGAGCAGTTCTTC CASSAPGERGYNEQFF TRBV28 NA TRBD2 TRBJ2-1
TGTGCCAGCAGTCTGGACAGGGGCAATGAGCAGTTCTTC CASSLDRGNEQFF TRBV6-5 NA TRBD1 TRBJ2-1
TGTGCCAGCAGTTCCTCCGGACAGGGTTACAATGAGCAGTTCTTC CASSSSGQGYNEQFF TRBV28 NA TRBD1 TRBJ2-1
TGTGCCAGCAGCGCGGGACTAGCGGGAGGAACGAACACCGGGGAGCTGTTTTTT CASSAGLAGGTNTGELFF TRBV5-4 NA TRBD2 TRBJ2-2
TGTGCCAGCAGTGTCAGCAGAAACTCCTACAATGAGCAGTTCTTC CASSVSRNSYNEQFF TRBV6-1 NA NA TRBJ2-1
TGTGCCAGCAGTGACTTCCCAGAAGGCGAGCAGTACTTC CASSDFPEGEQYF TRBV6-4 NA NA TRBJ2-7
TGTGCCAGCAGTTTCGGGAGTGGGGAGACCCAGTACTTC CASSFGSGETQYF TRBV27 NA NA TRBJ2-5
TGCGCCAGCAGCTTGGTGGGTCAGGGGGGAGAGCAGTACTTC CASSLVGQGGEQYF TRBV5-1 once NA TRBJ2-7
TGTGCCAGCAGCCAAGTTCAGGCTAGTCCCTACAATGAGCAGTTCTTC CASSQVQASPYNEQFF TRBV14 NA NA TRBJ2-1
TGTGCCAGCAGCCAAGTCAGACAGACCTATGGGGGGAATGGCTACACCTTC CASSQVRQTYGGNGYTF TRBV4-2 NA NA TRBJ1-2
TGTGCCAGTAGGTTGGACCGACACACCGGGGAGCTGTTTTTT CASRLDRHTGELFF TRBV19 NA NA TRBJ2-2
TGTGCCAGCAGCTCACAGGGGGCAATCCCAGATACGCAGTATTTT CASSSQGAIPDTQYF TRBV7-3 NA TRBD1 TRBJ2-3
TGTGCCAGCAGCAAAGCTGCTCGGGACAGGGGGCAGTTGTATAGCAATCAGCCCCAGCATTTT CASSKAARDRGQLYSNQPQHF TRBV21-1 NA NA TRBJ1-5
TGTGCCAGCAGCTTGATGGGGGCTGGGTCTCACAATGAGCAGTTCTTC CASSLMGAGSHNEQFF TRBV7-3 NA NA TRBJ2-1